These T cell receptor beta chains were read from a single sample in a study of OX40 agonist ivuxolimab in advanced cancers. Sequenced by immunoSEQ multiplex PCR; TCRdb stores in-frame clones only, minus some. The sample includes about 10,000 clones, approximately 80% seen only once; the top ten take roughly 20%. The material was CD4+ or CD8+ T cells sorted from blood, obtained in a trial of the OX40 agonist ivuxolimab. The receptors originated from an adult with an advanced solid tumor such as melanoma, head and neck, liver or kidney cancer. CDR3s include the opening cysteine and the closing phenylalanine or tryptophan. A D gene is named only where the DNA matches it firmly. Clone size is shown for a subset of rows, as once, few, many or a class of expanded clone.

v_call	clone_size	j_call	d_call	cdr3_aa	cdr3_nt
TRBV29-1	.	TRBJ1-2	TRBD1	CSVRDSEIYGYTF	TGCAGCGTCCGGGACAGCGAAATCTATGGCTACACCTTC
TRBV9	.	TRBJ1-5	.	CASSADTRNQPQHF	TGTGCCAGCAGCGCCGACACCCGCAATCAGCCCCAGCATTTT
TRBV19	few	TRBJ1-1	.	CASTPPRGENGFF	TGTGCCAGTACTCCACCGAGGGGGGAGAACGGTTTCTTT
TRBV7-8	.	TRBJ2-3	.	CASSLTRGYTDTQYF	TGTGCCAGCAGTCTGACGAGAGGCTACACAGATACGCAGTATTTT
TRBV9	.	TRBJ1-5	.	CASSARGRGQPQHF	TGTGCCAGCAGCGCAAGGGGCAGAGGGCAGCCCCAGCATTTT
TRBV6-5	.	TRBJ1-1	.	CASSYFGGSEAFF	TGTGCCAGCAGTTACTTTGGTGGGTCTGAAGCTTTCTTT
TRBV4-3	.	TRBJ2-1	.	CASSQEPGNPYNEQFF	TGCGCCAGCAGCCAAGAGCCGGGCAACCCCTACAATGAGCAGTTCTTC
TRBV7-2	.	TRBJ2-5	.	CASTRGGSETQYF	TGTGCCAGCACGCGCGGGGGCTCAGAGACCCAGTACTTC
TRBV18	.	TRBJ2-7	.	CASSPPRGGQPPYEQYF	TGTGCCAGCTCACCACCCCGCGGAGGCCAGCCGCCTTACGAGCAGTACTTC
TRBV4-1	.	TRBJ1-2	.	CASSLERTSIGGNYGYTF	TGCGCCAGCAGCCTAGAAAGAACTTCCATAGGGGGGAACTATGGCTACACCTTC
TRBV7-9	.	TRBJ2-2	.	CASSRDGNTGELFF	TGTGCCAGCAGCCGAGACGGAAACACCGGGGAGCTGTTTTTT
TRBV28	.	TRBJ1-2	TRBD1	CATGQGVGYGYTF	TGTGCCACCGGACAGGGCGTCGGATATGGCTACACCTTC
TRBV4-3	.	TRBJ1-4	.	CASSQDSITTEQLFF	TGCGCCAGCAGCCAAGATAGTATTACAACAGAACAACTGTTTTTT
TRBV30	few	TRBJ1-1	.	CAWSRGWNTEAFF	TGTGCCTGGAGTAGAGGGTGGAACACTGAAGCTTTCTTT
TRBV19	.	TRBJ1-5	.	CASIDPGSHSNQPQHF	TGTGCCAGCATAGATCCCGGGTCCCATAGCAATCAGCCCCAGCATTTT
TRBV5-4	.	TRBJ2-3	TRBD1	CASSPWTGLQYF	TGTGCCAGCAGCCCGTGGACAGGACTGCAGTATTTT
TRBV9	.	TRBJ2-3	TRBD1	CASSAWTGDGTDTQYF	TGTGCCAGCAGCGCCTGGACAGGGGATGGGACAGATACGCAGTATTTT
TRBV21-1	.	TRBJ2-5	.	CASSACRNREKETQYF	TGTGCCAGCAGCGCATGTAGAAACCGAGAAAAAGAGACCCAGTACTTC
TRBV18	.	TRBJ2-7	.	CASSPLLSSGDEQYF	TGTGCCAGCTCACCACTACTCTCCTCAGGGGACGAGCAGTACTTC
TRBV27	.	TRBJ1-1	TRBD1	CASRQGGTEAFF	TGTGCCAGCAGACAGGGGGGCACTGAAGCTTTCTTT
TRBV7-6	once	TRBJ1-5	.	CASSESTGINQPQHF	TGTGCCAGCAGCGAAAGTACAGGGATCAATCAGCCCCAGCATTTT
TRBV5-4	.	TRBJ2-5	TRBD2	CASSSIAGGQETQYF	TGTGCCAGCAGCTCGATAGCGGGGGGCCAAGAGACCCAGTACTTC
TRBV7-9	.	TRBJ2-3	TRBD1	CASSLSGQGGRADTQYF	TGTGCCAGCAGCTTGTCGGGACAGGGGGGCCGCGCAGATACGCAGTATTTT
TRBV4-1	.	TRBJ1-2	.	CASSQDPGRMIYGYTF	TGCGCCAGCAGCCAAGATCCGGGGCGGATGATCTATGGCTACACCTTC
TRBV11-2	once	TRBJ2-7	.	CASSSLVTGRHEQYF	TGTGCCAGCAGCTCCCTTGTGACGGGACGCCACGAGCAGTACTTC
TRBV19	.	TRBJ1-1	.	CASSIGGTGAFF	TGTGCCAGTAGTATAGGTGGGACGGGGGCTTTCTTT
TRBV6-1	.	TRBJ1-5	.	CASSEGPTNQPQHF	TGTGCCAGCAGTGAAGGGCCCACCAATCAGCCCCAGCATTTT
TRBV5-1	.	TRBJ1-2	TRBD1	CASSPRPGQVQGYTF	TGCGCCAGCAGCCCTAGACCTGGACAGGTCCAGGGCTACACCTTC
TRBV21-1	.	TRBJ2-3	.	CASSKDKRTGEDTQYF	TGTGCCAGCAGCAAAGACAAAAGGACAGGGGAAGATACGCAGTATTTT
TRBV6-4	few	TRBJ1-1	.	CASSQGTREAEAFF	TGTGCCAGCAGCCAGGGGACCCGAGAGGCTGAAGCTTTCTTT
TRBV4-3	once	TRBJ2-7	.	CASSPTQSSFYEQYF	TGCGCCAGCAGCCCGACGCAGAGTTCCTTTTACGAGCAGTACTTC
TRBV10-3	.	TRBJ2-5	TRBD2	CASSGEIQETQYF	TGTGCCTCTAGCGGGGAGATACAAGAGACCCAGTACTTC
TRBV7-2	.	TRBJ1-5	.	CASSPSPLRGSQPQHF	TGTGCCAGCAGCCCTTCCCCCCTTCGGGGCAGTCAGCCCCAGCATTTT
TRBV30	.	TRBJ2-3	.	CAWSPLYASTDTQYF	TGTGCCTGGAGTCCCCTTTACGCTAGCACAGATACGCAGTATTTT
TRBV19	.	TRBJ2-7	.	CASSLSAFDYEQYF	TGTGCCAGTAGTCTGTCCGCGTTCGACTACGAGCAGTACTTC
TRBV2	.	TRBJ2-5	TRBD2	CASRTSGVMRTQYF	TGTGCCAGCAGAACTAGCGGGGTAATGAGGACCCAGTACTTC
TRBV6-5	.	TRBJ1-1	.	CASSYSMAYMNTEAFF	TGTGCCAGCAGTTACTCGATGGCCTACATGAACACTGAAGCTTTCTTT
TRBV4-1	.	TRBJ2-7	TRBD2	CASSQATSGSSYEQYF	TGCGCCAGCAGCCAAGCGACTAGCGGGAGCTCCTACGAGCAGTACTTC
TRBV11-3	.	TRBJ2-7	.	CASSLGQYYEQYF	TGTGCCAGCAGCTTGGGACAATACTACGAGCAGTACTTC
TRBV7-2	.	TRBJ2-7	.	CASSSGTTSLEQYF	TGTGCCAGCAGCTCGGGGACAACGTCCCTCGAGCAGTACTTC
TRBV7-8	.	TRBJ2-7	.	CASSDTAYEQYF	TGTGCCAGCAGCGATACAGCCTACGAGCAGTACTTC
TRBV28	few	TRBJ2-5	TRBD2	CASSLAGGETQYF	TGTGCCAGCAGTCTAGCGGGGGGAGAGACCCAGTACTTC
TRBV7-8	.	TRBJ1-1	.	CASSLGGRGFRNTEAFF	TGTGCCAGCAGCTTAGGGGGGAGGGGATTTCGGAACACTGAAGCTTTCTTT
TRBV7-2	.	TRBJ2-1	.	CASSLPGVLRIF	TGTGCCAGCAGCCTACCTGGAGTTCTTAGGATCTTC
TRBV5-1	few	TRBJ2-1	TRBD2	CASQIYSGGGRSQNNEQFF	TGCGCCAGCCAAATCTATAGCGGGGGGGGCCGGAGTCAAAACAATGAGCAGTTCTTC
TRBV5-1	.	TRBJ2-1	.	CASSLIGNNEQFF	TGCGCCAGCAGCTTGATAGGGAACAATGAGCAGTTCTTC
TRBV7-9	.	TRBJ2-1	.	CASSGDGNEQFF	TGTGCCAGCAGCGGAGACGGCAATGAGCAGTTCTTC
TRBV5-6	.	TRBJ2-7	TRBD1	CASSLRGLIREQYF	TGTGCCAGCAGCCTCAGGGGGCTAATCCGCGAGCAGTACTTC
TRBV10-3	.	TRBJ2-7	TRBD1	CAISDTGTGHFYEQYF	TGTGCCATCAGTGACACCGGGACAGGGCACTTCTACGAGCAGTACTTC
TRBV7-9	few	TRBJ2-3	.	CASSRPGADTQYF	TGTGCCAGCAGCCGCCCGGGTGCAGATACGCAGTATTTT
TRBV27	.	TRBJ2-3	TRBD2	CASSFLTSGEGDTQYF	TGTGCCAGCAGTTTCCTAACTAGCGGGGAAGGAGATACGCAGTATTTT
TRBV28	.	TRBJ2-7	.	CASSLFAGGQKEQYF	TGTGCCAGCAGTTTATTCGCTGGGGGCCAAAAAGAGCAGTACTTC
TRBV19	few	TRBJ1-2	.	CASSILGSYGYTF	TGTGCCAGTAGTATCCTGGGGTCCTATGGCTACACCTTC
TRBV15	once	TRBJ2-7	TRBD1	CATNRERTGSYEQYF	TGTGCCACCAACAGAGAAAGGACAGGGAGCTACGAGCAGTACTTC
TRBV27	.	TRBJ1-5	.	CASSPDPGSNQPQHF	TGTGCCAGCAGTCCTGACCCAGGGAGCAATCAGCCCCAGCATTTT